This T cell receptor beta chain was documented in a study of response to subunit inactivated influenza vaccine. In this sample, this clonotype turned up many times. The antigen is unknown. TCRdb itself ran the RT-PCR reads through MiXCR, one entry per CDR3 protein. The top ten clones hold roughly 7.6% of a sample with roughly 670,000 distinct CDR3 sequences, 12% to 15% of them seen once. General study results and limits: T cells newly recruited by each seasonal influenza vaccination are few, the authors suggested.

Germline V gene sequence: CDR1 SGHDT, CDR2 YYEEEE. The CDR3 extends over 17 amino acids. V was pared by 1 base and J by 2 bases, with 16 bases between. The sequence came from a man aged 45-65 years who received an inactivated influenza vaccine. The chain is built from TRBV5-6 and TRBJ2-1; tentatively, D is TRBD1 (6 bases). Source: PBMCs from blood, taken around 14 days before vaccination. The CDR3 DNA reads as TGTGCCAGCAGCTTGCCCGAGGGACAACTCACCTACAATGAGCAGTTCTTC. It specifies CASSLPEGQLTYNEQFF.